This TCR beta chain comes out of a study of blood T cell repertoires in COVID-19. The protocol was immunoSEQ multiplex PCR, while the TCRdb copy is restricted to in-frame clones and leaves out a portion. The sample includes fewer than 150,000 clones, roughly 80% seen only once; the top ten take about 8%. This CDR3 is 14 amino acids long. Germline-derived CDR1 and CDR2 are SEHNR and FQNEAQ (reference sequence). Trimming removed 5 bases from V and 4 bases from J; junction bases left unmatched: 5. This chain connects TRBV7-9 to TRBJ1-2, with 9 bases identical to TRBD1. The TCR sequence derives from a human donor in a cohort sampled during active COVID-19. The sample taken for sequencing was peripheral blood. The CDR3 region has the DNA TGTGCCAGCAGCGCTGGACAGGGGATCTATGGCTACACCTTC. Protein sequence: CASSAGQGIYGYTF.